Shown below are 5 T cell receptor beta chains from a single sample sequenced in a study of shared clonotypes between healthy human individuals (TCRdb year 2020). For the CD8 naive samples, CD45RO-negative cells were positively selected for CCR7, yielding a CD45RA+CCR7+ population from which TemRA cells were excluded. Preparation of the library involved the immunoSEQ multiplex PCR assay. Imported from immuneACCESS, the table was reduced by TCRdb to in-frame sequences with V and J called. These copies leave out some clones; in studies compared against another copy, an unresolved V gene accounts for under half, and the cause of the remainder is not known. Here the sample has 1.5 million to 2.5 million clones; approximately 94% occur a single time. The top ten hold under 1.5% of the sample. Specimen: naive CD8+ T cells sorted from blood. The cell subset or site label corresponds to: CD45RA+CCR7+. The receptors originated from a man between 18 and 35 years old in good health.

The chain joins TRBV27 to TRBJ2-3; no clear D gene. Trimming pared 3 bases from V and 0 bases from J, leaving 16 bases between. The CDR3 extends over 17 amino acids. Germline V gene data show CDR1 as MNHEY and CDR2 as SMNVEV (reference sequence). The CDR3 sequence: CASSLIAVGASTDTQYF. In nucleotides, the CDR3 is TGTGCCAGCAGTTTGATTGCGGTCGGAGCTAGCACAGATACGCAGTATTTT.

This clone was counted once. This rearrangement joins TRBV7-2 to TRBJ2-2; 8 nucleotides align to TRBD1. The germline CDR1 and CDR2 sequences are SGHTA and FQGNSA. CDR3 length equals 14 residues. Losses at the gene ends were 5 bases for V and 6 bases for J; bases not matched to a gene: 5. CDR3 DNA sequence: TGTGCCAGCAGCGTTATACAGGGGGCCGGGGAGCTGTTTTTT. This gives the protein CASSVIQGAGELFF.

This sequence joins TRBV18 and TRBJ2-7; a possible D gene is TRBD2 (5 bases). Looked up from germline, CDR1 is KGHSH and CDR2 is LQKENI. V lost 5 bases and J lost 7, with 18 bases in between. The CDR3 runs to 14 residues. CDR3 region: CASSSATSLGEQYF. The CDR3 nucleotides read TGTGCCAGCTCATCAGCCACTAGTTTGGGTGAGCAGTACTTC. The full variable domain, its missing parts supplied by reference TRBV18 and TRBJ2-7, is NAGVMQNPRHLVRRRGQEARLRCSPMKGHSHVYWYRQLPEEGLKFMVYLQKENIIDESGMPKERFSAEFPKEGPSILRIQQVVRGDSAAYFCASSSATSLGEQYFGPGTRLTVT.

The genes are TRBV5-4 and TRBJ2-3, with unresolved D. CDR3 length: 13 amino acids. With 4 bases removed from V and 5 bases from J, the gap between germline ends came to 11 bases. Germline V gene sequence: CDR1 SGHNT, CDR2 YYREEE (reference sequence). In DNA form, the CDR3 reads TGTGCCAGCAGCCTACCAGAGGAAGATACGCAGTATTTT. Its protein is CASSLPEEDTQYF.

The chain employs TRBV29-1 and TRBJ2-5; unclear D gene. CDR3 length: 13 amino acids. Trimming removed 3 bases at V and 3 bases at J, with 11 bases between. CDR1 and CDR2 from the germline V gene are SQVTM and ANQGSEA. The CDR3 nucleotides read TGCAGCGTTGAGGCCGATAAAGAAGAGACCCAGTACTTC. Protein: CSVEADKEETQYF.